The entry below describes one T cell receptor (beta chain). The antigen remains undetermined. This sample is drawn from a study of shared clonotypes between healthy human individuals. Across the whole study: The people who gave samples were two women and a few men aged 18 to 49.

J was trimmed by 2 bases and V by 5 bases; bases with no gene match: 13. CDR3 length: 18 amino acids. Germline CDR1 and CDR2: MGHRA and YSYEKL. Points from the study as a whole: Naive subsets typically showed greater estimated richness than memory subsets.

Only in-frame clones appear in the TCRdb table, and some are missing; sequencing was by immunoSEQ multiplex PCR. This repertoire shows 2.5 million or so clones, around 90% found once; its top ten account for around 0.14%. Memory CD4+ cells were the fraction left after CD45RA+ naive selection. The sample comprised naive CD4+ T cells sorted from blood. The subset denotes: CD45RA+ positively selected. J is TRBJ2-3 and V is TRBV4-1; 10 bases agree with TRBD2. The sequence was obtained from a man between 18 and 29 years old in good health. CDR3 residues: CASSSRIAGGHLTDTQYF. The CDR3, as DNA: TGCGCCAGCAGCTCCCGGATAGCGGGGGGCCATCTCACAGATACGCAGTATTTT.